This TCR beta chain was profiled in a study of identical twins. Germline V gene lookup returns CDR1 LNHDA and CDR2 SQIVND (reference sequence). The V gene end was trimmed by 5 bases and the J gene end by 10 bases; junction bases not matched to a gene: 15. The CDR3 is 17 amino acids. Using its own MiXCR run on the 5' RACE reads, TCRdb lists one record per CDR3 protein. There are some 270,000 distinct CDR3 sequences in the sample; roughly 8.7% occur only once, and roughly 3% lies in the top ten. These data were also filed under a second study, of yellow fever vaccine responses in identical twins.

The V gene is TRBV19, the J gene TRBJ2-4; TRBD2 matches 12 bases. The sequence was obtained from a woman aged 18-29 years in good health. The sequencing input was CD8+ T cells sorted from blood. In nucleotides, the CDR3 is TGTGCCAGTAGTCCAGAGAAATTAACTAGCGGGGGGCGGATTCAGTACTTC. Its translation: CASSPEKLTSGGRIQYF.